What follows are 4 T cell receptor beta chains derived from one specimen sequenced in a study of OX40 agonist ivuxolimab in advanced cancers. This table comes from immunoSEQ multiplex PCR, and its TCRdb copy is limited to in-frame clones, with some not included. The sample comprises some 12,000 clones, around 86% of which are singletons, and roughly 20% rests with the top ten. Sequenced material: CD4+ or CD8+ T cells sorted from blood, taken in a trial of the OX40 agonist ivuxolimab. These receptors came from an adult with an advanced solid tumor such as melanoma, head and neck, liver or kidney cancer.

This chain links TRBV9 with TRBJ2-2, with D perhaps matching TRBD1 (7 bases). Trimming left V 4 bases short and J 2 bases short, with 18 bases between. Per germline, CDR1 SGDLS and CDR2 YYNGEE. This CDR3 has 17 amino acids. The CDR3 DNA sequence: TGTGCCAGCAGCTTAATCCCAGGGGGGTCAAACACCGGGGAGCTGTTTTTT. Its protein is CASSLIPGGSNTGELFF. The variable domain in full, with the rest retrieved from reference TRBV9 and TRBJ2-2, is DSGVTQTPKHLITATGQRVTLRCSPRSGDLSVYWYQQSLDQGLQFLIQYYNGEERAKGNILERFSAQQFPDLHSELNLSSLELGDSALYFCASSLIPGGSNTGELFFGEGSRLTVL.

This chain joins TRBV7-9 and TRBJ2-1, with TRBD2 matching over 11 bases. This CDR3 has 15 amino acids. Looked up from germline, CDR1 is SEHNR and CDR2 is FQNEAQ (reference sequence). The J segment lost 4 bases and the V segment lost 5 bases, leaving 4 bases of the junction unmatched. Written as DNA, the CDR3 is TGTGCCAGCAGCAGCACTAGCGGGGGATACAATGAGCAGTTCTTC. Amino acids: CASSSTSGGYNEQFF.

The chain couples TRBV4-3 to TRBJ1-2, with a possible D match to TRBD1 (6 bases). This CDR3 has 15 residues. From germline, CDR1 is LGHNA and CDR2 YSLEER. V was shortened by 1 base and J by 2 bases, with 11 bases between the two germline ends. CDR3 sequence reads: CASSQGPGANYGYTF. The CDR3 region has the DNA TGCGCCAGCAGCCAAGGTCCAGGGGCCAACTATGGCTACACCTTC.

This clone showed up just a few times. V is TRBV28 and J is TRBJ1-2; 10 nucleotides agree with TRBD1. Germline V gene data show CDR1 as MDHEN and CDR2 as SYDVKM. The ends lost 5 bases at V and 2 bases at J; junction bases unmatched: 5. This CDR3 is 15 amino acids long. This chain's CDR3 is CASSPDRGRNYGYTF. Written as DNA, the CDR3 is TGTGCCAGCAGTCCAGACAGGGGGCGAAACTATGGCTACACCTTC.